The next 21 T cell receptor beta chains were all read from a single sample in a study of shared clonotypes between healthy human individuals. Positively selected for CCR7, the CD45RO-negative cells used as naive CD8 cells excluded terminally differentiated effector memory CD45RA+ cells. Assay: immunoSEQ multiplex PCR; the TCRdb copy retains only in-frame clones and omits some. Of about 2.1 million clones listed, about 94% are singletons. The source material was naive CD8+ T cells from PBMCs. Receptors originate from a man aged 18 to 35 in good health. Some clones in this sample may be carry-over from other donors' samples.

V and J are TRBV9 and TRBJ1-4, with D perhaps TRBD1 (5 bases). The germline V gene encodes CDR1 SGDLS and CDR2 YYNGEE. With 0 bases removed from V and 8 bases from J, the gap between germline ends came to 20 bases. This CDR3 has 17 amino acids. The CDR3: CASSVGPVESGDEKLFF. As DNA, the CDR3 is TGTGCCAGCAGCGTAGGGCCGGTCGAGTCCGGGGACGAAAAACTGTTTTTT. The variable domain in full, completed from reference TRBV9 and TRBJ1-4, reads DSGVTQTPKHLITATGQRVTLRCSPRSGDLSVYWYQQSLDQGLQFLIQYYNGEERAKGNILERFSAQQFPDLHSELNLSSLELGDSALYFCASSVGPVESGDEKLFFGSGTQLSVL.

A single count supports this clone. In DNA form, the CDR3 reads TGTGCCAGCAGTAACCCACTAGCGGACTCCTACAATGAGCAGTTCTTC. Translation: CASSNPLADSYNEQFF. The V and J genes are TRBV6-6 and TRBJ2-1, with TRBD2 matching over 8 bases. Per the germline V gene, CDR1 is MNHNY and CDR2 is SVGAGI (reference sequence). This CDR3 has 16 amino acids. Unmatched junction bases numbered 6, after V lost 5 bases and J lost 0 bases.

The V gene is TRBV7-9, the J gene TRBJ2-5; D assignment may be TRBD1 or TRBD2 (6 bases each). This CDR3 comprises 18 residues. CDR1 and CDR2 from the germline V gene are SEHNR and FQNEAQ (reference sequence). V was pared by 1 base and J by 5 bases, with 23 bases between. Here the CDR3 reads CASSLVLVGGGLMETQYF. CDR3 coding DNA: TGTGCCAGCAGCTTAGTTCTCGTAGGAGGGGGTCTTATGGAGACCCAGTACTTC. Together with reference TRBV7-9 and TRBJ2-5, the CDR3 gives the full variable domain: DTGVSQNPRHKITKRGQNVTFRCDPISEHNRLYWYRQTLGQGPEFLTYFQNEAQLEKSRLLSDRFSAERPKGSFSTLEIQRTEQGDSAMYLCASSLVLVGGGLMETQYFGPGTRLLVL.

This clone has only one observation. The CDR3 sequence is CASSLGPTSGSYNEQFF. Written as DNA, the CDR3 is TGTGCCAGCAGCTTAGGCCCTACTAGCGGTTCCTACAATGAGCAGTTCTTC. This chain connects TRBV7-9 to TRBJ2-1; 8 bases are a match to TRBD2. This CDR3 comprises 17 residues. Trimming took 1 base from V and 1 from J; bases not matched to a gene: 6. Germline V gene data show CDR1 as SEHNR and CDR2 as FQNEAQ (reference sequence).

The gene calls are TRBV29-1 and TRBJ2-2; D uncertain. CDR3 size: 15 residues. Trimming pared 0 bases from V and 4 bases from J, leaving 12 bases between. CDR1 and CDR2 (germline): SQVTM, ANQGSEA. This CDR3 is CSVEDRVTTTGELFF. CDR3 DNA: TGCAGCGTTGAAGATCGAGTTACCACCACCGGGGAGCTGTTTTTT.

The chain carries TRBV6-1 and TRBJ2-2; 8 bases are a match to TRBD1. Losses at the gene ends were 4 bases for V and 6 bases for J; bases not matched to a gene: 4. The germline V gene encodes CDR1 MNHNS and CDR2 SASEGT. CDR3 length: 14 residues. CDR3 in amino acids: CASSGTGSAGELFF. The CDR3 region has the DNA TGTGCCAGCAGTGGGACAGGGTCAGCCGGGGAGCTGTTTTTT.

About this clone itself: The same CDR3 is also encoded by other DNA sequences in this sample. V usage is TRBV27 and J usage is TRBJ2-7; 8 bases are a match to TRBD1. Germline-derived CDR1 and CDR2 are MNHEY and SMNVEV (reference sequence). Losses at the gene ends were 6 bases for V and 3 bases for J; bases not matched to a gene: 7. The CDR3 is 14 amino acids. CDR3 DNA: TGTGCCAGCAGCCCCGACAGGGGCCTCTACGAGCAGTACTTC. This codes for CASSPDRGLYEQYF.

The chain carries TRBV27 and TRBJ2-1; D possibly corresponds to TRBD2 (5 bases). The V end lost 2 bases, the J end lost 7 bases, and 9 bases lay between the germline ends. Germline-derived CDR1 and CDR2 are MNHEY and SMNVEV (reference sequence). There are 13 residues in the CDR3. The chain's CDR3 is CASSLTGMNEQFF. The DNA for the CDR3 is TGTGCCAGCAGTTTAACCGGGATGAATGAGCAGTTCTTC.

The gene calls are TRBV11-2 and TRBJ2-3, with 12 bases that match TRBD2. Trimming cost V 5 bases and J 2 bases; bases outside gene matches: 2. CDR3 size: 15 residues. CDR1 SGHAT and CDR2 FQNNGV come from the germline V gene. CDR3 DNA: TGTGCCAGCAGCCGGACTAGCGGGAACACAGATACGCAGTATTTT. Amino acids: CASSRTSGNTDTQYF.

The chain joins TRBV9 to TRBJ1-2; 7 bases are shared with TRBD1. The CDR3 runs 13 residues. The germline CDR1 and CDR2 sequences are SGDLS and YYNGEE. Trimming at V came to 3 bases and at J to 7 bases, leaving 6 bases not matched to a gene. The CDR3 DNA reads TGTGCCAGCAGCGAAACGACAGGGACTGGCTACACCTTC. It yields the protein CASSETTGTGYTF.

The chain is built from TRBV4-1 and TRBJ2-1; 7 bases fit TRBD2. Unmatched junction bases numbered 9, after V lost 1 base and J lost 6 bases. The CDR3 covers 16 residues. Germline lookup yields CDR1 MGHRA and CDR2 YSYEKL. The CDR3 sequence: CASSQVLLRGGNEQFF. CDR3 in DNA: TGCGCCAGCAGCCAAGTGTTACTTCGCGGGGGCAATGAGCAGTTCTTC.

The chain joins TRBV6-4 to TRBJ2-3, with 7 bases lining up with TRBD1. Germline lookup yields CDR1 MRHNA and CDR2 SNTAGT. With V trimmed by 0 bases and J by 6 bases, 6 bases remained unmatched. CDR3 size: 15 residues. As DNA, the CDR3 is TGTGCCAGCAGTGACTCGGCAGGGGGTTTTGATACGCAGTATTTT. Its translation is CASSDSAGGFDTQYF.

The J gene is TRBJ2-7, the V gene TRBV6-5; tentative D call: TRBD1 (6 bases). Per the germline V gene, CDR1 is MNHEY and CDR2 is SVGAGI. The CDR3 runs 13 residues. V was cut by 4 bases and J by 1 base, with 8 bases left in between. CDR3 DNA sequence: TGTGCCAGCAGTTGGACAGAGTCCTACGAGCAGTACTTC. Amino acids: CASSWTESYEQYF.

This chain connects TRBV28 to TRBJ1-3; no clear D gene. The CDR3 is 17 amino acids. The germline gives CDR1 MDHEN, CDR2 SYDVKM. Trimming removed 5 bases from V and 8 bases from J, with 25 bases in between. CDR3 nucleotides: TGTGCCAGCAGTCACCCTGGTACGGCGTCAGCCGGGTACACCATATATTTT. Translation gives CASSHPGTASAGYTIYF.

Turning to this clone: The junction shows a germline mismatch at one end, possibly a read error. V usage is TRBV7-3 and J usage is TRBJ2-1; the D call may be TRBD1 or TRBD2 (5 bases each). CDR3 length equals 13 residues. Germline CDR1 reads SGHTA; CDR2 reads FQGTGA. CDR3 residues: CASSLGATEVRIF. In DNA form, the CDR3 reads TGTGCCAGCAGCCTAGGGGCGACGGAGGTCCGGATCTTC.

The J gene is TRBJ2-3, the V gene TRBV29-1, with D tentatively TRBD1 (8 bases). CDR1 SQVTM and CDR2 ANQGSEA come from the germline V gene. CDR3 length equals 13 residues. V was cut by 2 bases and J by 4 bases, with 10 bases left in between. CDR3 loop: CSVETGGADTQYF. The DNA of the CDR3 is TGCAGCGTTGAAACAGGGGGGGCAGATACGCAGTATTTT.

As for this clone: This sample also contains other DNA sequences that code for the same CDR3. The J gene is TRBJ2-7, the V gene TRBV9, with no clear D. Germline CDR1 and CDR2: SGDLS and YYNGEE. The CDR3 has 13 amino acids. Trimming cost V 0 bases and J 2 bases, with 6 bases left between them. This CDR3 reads CASSVGATYEQYF. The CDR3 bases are TGTGCCAGCAGCGTAGGAGCCACCTACGAGCAGTACTTC.

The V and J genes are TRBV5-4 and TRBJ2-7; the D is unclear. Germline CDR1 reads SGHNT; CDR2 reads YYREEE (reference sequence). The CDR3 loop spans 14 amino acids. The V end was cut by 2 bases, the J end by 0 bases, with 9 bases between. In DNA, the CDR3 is TGTGCCAGCAGCTTACGTACGAGCTCCTACGAGCAGTACTTC. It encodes CASSLRTSSYEQYF. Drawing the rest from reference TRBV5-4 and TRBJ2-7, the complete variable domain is ETGVTQSPTHLIKTRGQQVTLRCSSQSGHNTVSWYQQALGQGPQFIFQYYREEENGRGNFPPRFSGLQFPNYSSELNVNALELDDSALYLCASSLRTSSYEQYFGPGTRLTVT.

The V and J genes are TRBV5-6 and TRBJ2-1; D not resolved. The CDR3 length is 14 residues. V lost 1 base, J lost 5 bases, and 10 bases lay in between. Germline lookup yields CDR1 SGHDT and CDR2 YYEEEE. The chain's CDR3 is CASSLLWADNEQFF. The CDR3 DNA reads TGTGCCAGCAGCTTGCTCTGGGCAGACAATGAGCAGTTCTTC.

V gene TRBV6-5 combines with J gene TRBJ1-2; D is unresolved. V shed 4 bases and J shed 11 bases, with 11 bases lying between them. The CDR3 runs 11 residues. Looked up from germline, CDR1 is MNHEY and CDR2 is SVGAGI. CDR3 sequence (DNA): TGTGCCAGCAGTTCACCAGATTCTTACACCTTC. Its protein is CASSSPDSYTF.

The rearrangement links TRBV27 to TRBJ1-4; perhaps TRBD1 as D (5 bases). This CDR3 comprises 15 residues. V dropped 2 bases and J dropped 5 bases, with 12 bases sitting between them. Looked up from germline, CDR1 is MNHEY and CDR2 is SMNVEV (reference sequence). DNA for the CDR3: TGTGCCAGCAGTTTACTCCCAGGGTCGAATGAAAAACTGTTTTTT. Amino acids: CASSLLPGSNEKLFF.